The table lists the clone carrying this T cell receptor (beta chain) with a count of one. Its antigen is as yet unknown. The data originate from a study of cytomegalovirus exposure and HLA in healthy donors. Study observations and caveats: Later on, a genetic analysis was performed. It linked a missense variant in DCLRE1C with V- and J-gene trimming of TCR beta. Roughly 170 TCR beta chains were listed as cytomegalovirus-associated. Earlier analysis looked at TCR beta V segments, and most were productive about 87% or about 30% of the time.

The CDR3 totals 13 residues. Germline assignment: CDR1 MNHEY and CDR2 SMNVEV (reference sequence). V shed 2 bases and J shed 5 bases, with 6 bases lying between them. Healthy bone marrow donors formed the donor group. 13 Jbeta primers and 60 Vbeta primers were used for the PCR. Clones were read by immunoSEQ multiplex PCR, and TCRdb kept only the in-frame ones, dropping some. The sample contains roughly 120,000 clones, around 70% of which appear only once. This receptor was obtained from a man aged 30 to 39 in good health and CMV-seropositive. The rearrangement links TRBV27 to TRBJ1-4; a weak D match, TRBD1 (6 bases). Sequencing was done on a sample of PBMCs. CDR3 sequence (DNA): TGTGCCAGCAGTTTACAGGGGAATGAAAAACTGTTTTTT. Protein sequence: CASSLQGNEKLFF.